These 28 T cell receptor beta chains share one sample of origin, sequenced in a study of shared clonotypes between healthy human individuals. Repertoires were generated with immunoSEQ multiplex PCR, while TCRdb's copy carries only in-frame clones and drops some. The sample lists roughly 660,000 clones, around 91% occurring once. The specimen sequenced was memory CD8+ T cells from PBMCs. The subset is: CD45RO+ cells pooled with CCR7-negative TemRA cells. These receptors came from a man aged 18-30 years in good health. Some clones in this sample may be carry-over from other donors' samples.

The rearrangement joins TRBV9 to TRBJ1-2; D gene uncertain. Trimming pared 4 bases from V and 3 bases from J, leaving 16 bases between. Germline values: CDR1 SGDLS, CDR2 YYNGEE. The CDR3 is 15 residues long. Here the CDR3 reads CASSTRREEDYGYTF. The CDR3 bases are TGTGCCAGCAGCACACGGAGGGAGGAGGACTATGGCTACACCTTC.

V and J are TRBV29-1 and TRBJ1-2; D remains ambiguous. The germline V gene encodes CDR1 SQVTM and CDR2 ANQGSEA. The CDR3 is 11 residues long. V was trimmed by 5 bases and J by 4 bases, leaving 8 bases between them. The CDR3 DNA follows: TGCAGCGTTTATGACACCTATGGCTACACCTTC. This gives the protein CSVYDTYGYTF.

The genes are TRBV19 and TRBJ2-2; D call uncertain. V lost 3 bases, J lost 1 base, and 0 bases lay in between. Germline CDR1 is LNHDA and CDR2 is SQIVND (reference sequence). This CDR3 region has 12 residues. The CDR3 DNA reads as TGTGCCAGTAGTATGAACACCGGGGAGCTGTTTTTT. Translated: CASSMNTGELFF.

The V gene is TRBV19, the J gene TRBJ1-2; D may be TRBD1 (6 bases). V lost 5 bases, J lost 4 bases, and 14 bases lay in between. In germline, CDR1 is LNHDA, CDR2 SQIVND (reference sequence). The CDR3 consists of 14 residues. This chain's CDR3 is CASSSYRTAYGYTF. The CDR3 region has the DNA TGTGCCAGTAGTTCCTATCGGACAGCCTATGGCTACACCTTC.

The chain has TRBV7-9 and TRBJ2-1, with 7 positions matching TRBD1. CDR3 length: 15 amino acids. V lost 3 bases to trimming and J lost 5 bases; unmatched junction nucleotides: 7. Germline-derived CDR1 and CDR2 are SEHNR and FQNEAQ (reference sequence). The CDR3 reads CASSLGWDSHNEQFF. The CDR3 bases are TGTGCCAGCAGCTTGGGCTGGGACAGCCACAATGAGCAGTTCTTC.

The chain recombines TRBV5-8 with TRBJ2-3, with 8 nucleotides matching TRBD2. J gave up 4 bases and V 0 bases, and 10 bases lay outside the gene matches. The CDR3 has 17 residues. CDR1 SGHTS and CDR2 YDEGEE come from the germline V gene. This CDR3 is CASSLGLAGGTSDTQYF. The CDR3 nucleotides read TGTGCCAGCAGCTTGGGTTTGGCGGGAGGAACCTCAGATACGCAGTATTTT. Looking up the rest from reference TRBV5-8 and TRBJ2-3 gives the full variable domain: EAGVTQSPTHLIKTRGQQATLRCSPISGHTSVYWYQQALGLGLQFLLWYDEGEERNRGNFPPRFSGRQFPNYSSELNVNALELEDSALYLCASSLGLAGGTSDTQYFGPGTRLTVL.

This chain links TRBV29-1 with TRBJ1-2, with no clear D. CDR1 SQVTM and CDR2 ANQGSEA come from the germline V gene. This CDR3 region has 11 residues. Trimming took off 7 bases at V and 5 bases at J, with 11 bases between the two ends. The CDR3 protein is CSGENSYGYTF. The CDR3 DNA is TGCAGCGGGGAAAACTCGTATGGCTACACCTTC.

Comment on this clone: Within the sample, other DNA sequences also encode this same CDR3. The gene calls are TRBV5-6 and TRBJ2-7; D uncertain. Germline V lookup: CDR1 SGHDT, CDR2 YYEEEE. Trimming took 0 bases from V and 3 from J, leaving 7 bases between them. The CDR3 extends over 13 amino acids. The CDR3 reads CASSLGSSYEQYF. CDR3 DNA sequence: TGTGCCAGCAGCTTGGGGTCCAGCTACGAGCAGTACTTC.

The gene calls are TRBV28 and TRBJ1-2; a weak D match, TRBD1 (6 bases). V lost 4 bases and J 7 bases, leaving 13 bases between the germline ends. The CDR3 has 13 amino acids. Per germline, CDR1 MDHEN and CDR2 SYDVKM. CDR3 sequence (DNA): TGTGCCAGCAGTTCCCGGGGGCGCCCTGGCTACACCTTC. Translating gives CASSSRGRPGYTF.

The J gene is TRBJ1-2, the V gene TRBV7-2; D call uncertain. Trimming took off 2 bases at V and 8 bases at J, with 12 bases between the two ends. The CDR3 sequence is 13 residues long. CDR1 is SGHTA and CDR2 is FQGNSA in the germline V gene. The CDR3 coding sequence is TGTGCCAGCAGCTTACCCCCAAGGCCAGGCTACACCTTC. Protein sequence: CASSLPPRPGYTF.

This rearrangement joins TRBV4-1 to TRBJ2-5; 10 nucleotides align to TRBD2. V gave up 0 bases and J gave up 1 base; unmatched junction bases: 2. Germline assignment: CDR1 MGHRA and CDR2 YSYEKL. The CDR3 length is 16 residues. For the CDR3, the DNA is TGCGCCAGCAGCCAAGAATCTAGCGGGGGCCAAGAGACCCAGTACTTC. Residues: CASSQESSGGQETQYF.

This chain joins TRBV12-5 and TRBJ1-1, with D hard to call. Trimming removed 0 bases at V and 5 bases at J, with 13 bases between. This CDR3 has 15 amino acids. CDR1 and CDR2 from the germline V gene are LGHNT and FRNRAP. CDR3 nucleotide sequence: TGTGCTAGTGGTTTGGTACAAGAGGGTAGGACTGAAGCTTTCTTT. Its translation: CASGLVQEGRTEAFF.

The chain carries TRBV7-3 and TRBJ2-2; no definite D call. V was shortened by 2 bases and J by 3 bases, with 7 bases between the two germline ends. The CDR3 consists of 14 residues. The germline CDR1 and CDR2 sequences are SGHTA and FQGTGA. CDR3 sequence: CASSLGQYTGELFF. CDR3 sequence (DNA): TGTGCCAGCAGCTTAGGCCAGTACACCGGGGAGCTGTTTTTT.

The V gene is TRBV6-5, the J gene TRBJ2-3, with TRBD2 as a possible D gene (5 bases). Germline V gives CDR1 MNHEY, CDR2 SVGAGI. The CDR3 has 13 residues. V was pared by 8 bases and J by 2 bases, with 11 bases between. For the CDR3, the DNA is TGTGCCAGCCGGCGGGCCCTCACAGATACGCAGTATTTT. Its translation: CASRRALTDTQYF.

The V and J genes are TRBV29-1 and TRBJ2-7; a weak D match, TRBD1 (5 bases). V lost 0 bases and J 4 bases, leaving 13 bases between the germline ends. The V gene's germline CDR1 is SQVTM and CDR2 ANQGSEA. The CDR3 has 14 residues. The CDR3 DNA reads as TGCAGCGTTGAAGAGGGGCAGGGTACGTACGAGCAGTACTTC. This encodes CSVEEGQGTYEQYF.

The V and J genes are TRBV27 and TRBJ2-7; TRBD2 aligns across 14 bases. V lost 8 bases and J lost 2; bases outside the gene matches: 5. The CDR3 is 15 amino acids. Germline-derived CDR1 and CDR2 are MNHEY and SMNVEV (reference sequence). CDR3 DNA: TGTGCCAGCTTCGGACTAGCGGGAGGTACCTACGAGCAGTACTTC. This translates into CASFGLAGGTYEQYF.

Only one count was recorded for this clone. The chain carries TRBV28 and TRBJ2-7; a weak D match, TRBD2 (6 bases). The CDR3 loop spans 12 amino acids. Germline CDR1 reads MDHEN; CDR2 reads SYDVKM. V was clipped by 3 bases and J by 6 bases, with 9 bases between them. The CDR3 nucleotides read TGTGCCAGCAGTTTCATCGGGGGCGAGCAGTACTTC. Translation: CASSFIGGEQYF.

J is TRBJ1-2 and V is TRBV27; D gene unclear. CDR3 size: 18 residues. The V end lost 3 bases, the J end lost 4 bases, and 24 bases lay between the germline ends. Germline CDR1 MNHEY, CDR2 SMNVEV (reference sequence). The CDR3 sequence: CASSFRAGFSPVGYGYTF. In nucleotides, the CDR3 is TGTGCCAGCAGTTTCCGAGCCGGCTTTTCGCCTGTGGGCTATGGCTACACCTTC.

The chain uses TRBV28 and TRBJ2-1, with TRBD2 as a possible D gene (5 bases). This CDR3 region has 17 residues. Germline lookup yields CDR1 MDHEN and CDR2 SYDVKM. Between the trimmed V and J ends, which lost 7 bases and 6 bases, there was a span of 25 bases. DNA of the CDR3: TGTGCCAGCAACCCCCGGTTGGGTAGCGCGATCTTCAATGAGCAGTTCTTC. Amino acids: CASNPRLGSAIFNEQFF. The full variable domain, completed using reference TRBV28 and TRBJ2-1, is DVKVTQSSRYLVKRTGEKVFLECVQDMDHENMFWYRQDPGLGLRLIYFSYDVKMKEKGDIPEGYSVSREKKERFSLILESASTNQTSMYLCASNPRLGSAIFNEQFFGPGTRLTVL.

This chain connects TRBV11-3 to TRBJ2-1; a possible D gene is TRBD2 (5 bases). The CDR3 runs 16 residues. Per germline, CDR1 SGHNT and CDR2 YENEEA. V shed 4 bases and J shed 2 bases, with 15 bases lying between them. CDR3 sequence reads: CASSYSYVGTYNEQFF. The CDR3 nucleotides are TGTGCCAGCAGCTACTCGTACGTCGGGACCTACAATGAGCAGTTCTTC.

This chain uses TRBV6-5 with TRBJ1-4; D not certain. CDR3 size: 13 residues. V was cut by 5 bases and J by 8 bases, with 12 bases left in between. Germline CDR1 and CDR2: MNHEY and SVGAGI. The CDR3 loop reads CASSQGRNEKLFF. The CDR3 DNA reads TGTGCCAGCAGTCAAGGACGGAACGAAAAACTGTTTTTT.

Worth noting for this clone: It may be a read error: a sequence one base away is much more abundant. The chain has TRBV11-2 and TRBJ2-7; perhaps TRBD1 as D (6 bases). Germline V gene data show CDR1 as SGHAT and CDR2 as FQNNGV. V shed 2 bases and J shed 2 bases, with 7 bases lying between them. The CDR3 length is 13 residues. CDR3 in DNA: TGTGCCAGCAGCTTATCAGGGGCCTACGAGCAGTACTTC. Translating it yields CASSLSGAYEQYF. The complete variable domain, with remaining parts taken from reference TRBV11-2 and TRBJ2-7, reads EAGVAQSPRYKIIEKRQSVAFWCNPISGHATLYWYQQILGQGPKLLIQFQNNGVVDDSQLPKDRFSAERLKGVDSTLKIQPAKLEDSAVYLCASSLSGAYEQYFGPGTRLTVT.

In regard to this clone: Other DNA sequences in the same sample also yield this CDR3. The chain recombines TRBV27 with TRBJ2-3; D not certain. V gave up 2 bases and J gave up 4 bases, with 7 bases separating them. The CDR3 contains 13 residues. Germline V gene lookup returns CDR1 MNHEY and CDR2 SMNVEV (reference sequence). CDR3 sequence reads: CASSLLGPDTQYF. The DNA of the CDR3 is TGTGCCAGCAGTTTACTAGGCCCAGATACGCAGTATTTT.

The CDR3: CASSQHRTGELFF. CDR3 nucleotides: TGCGCCAGCAGCCAACACCGCACCGGGGAGCTGTTTTTT. This chain joins TRBV4-3 and TRBJ2-2, with D unclear. V lost 2 bases and J lost 4, with 5 bases in between. Germline CDR1 and CDR2: LGHNA and YSLEER. The CDR3 loop spans 13 amino acids.

The V and J genes are TRBV4-3 and TRBJ2-1; D unclear. Trimming took off 0 bases at V and 0 bases at J, with 12 bases between the two ends. Germline CDR1 is LGHNA and CDR2 is YSLEER. The CDR3 extends over 17 amino acids. The CDR3 DNA follows: TGCGCCAGCAGCCAAGAATACGGCAGGAGCTCCTACAATGAGCAGTTCTTC. Translated: CASSQEYGRSSYNEQFF.

The chain uses TRBV5-1 and TRBJ2-6; 8 bases match TRBD1. CDR3 size: 17 residues. CDR1 and CDR2 from the germline V gene are SGHRS and YFSETQ. With 3 bases clipped from V and 4 bases from J, the junction kept 9 bases outside the gene matches. In DNA form, the CDR3 reads TGCGCCAGCAGCTGGGGACAGGCCGTGTCCGGGGCCAACGTCCTGACTTTC. It codes for CASSWGQAVSGANVLTF.

This chain uses TRBV6-1 with TRBJ2-3; a possible D gene is TRBD2 (5 bases). The germline CDR1 and CDR2 sequences are MNHNS and SASEGT. The V and J ends lost 2 bases and 9 bases respectively, with 12 bases between them. The CDR3 consists of 13 residues. Here the CDR3 reads CASSELDFRTQYF. CDR3 DNA: TGTGCCAGCAGTGAATTGGACTTTCGGACGCAGTATTTT.

The chain has TRBV5-6 and TRBJ2-7, with no clear D. Trimming took off 4 bases at V and 4 bases at J, with 6 bases between the two ends. CDR1 and CDR2 (germline): SGHDT, YYEEEE. The CDR3 totals 11 residues. This CDR3 is CASSDAYEQYF. Written as DNA, the CDR3 is TGTGCCAGCAGCGATGCTTACGAGCAGTACTTC.